This T cell receptor (beta chain) was found in a study of shared clonotypes between healthy human individuals. General study findings and limits: Although depth was large, rarefaction showed that sequencing of the sorted subsets was incomplete.

Notes on this clone: The antigen remains unidentified.

Study processing details: Quality scores were absent from the junction-only immunoSEQ sequences, so filtering differed. This table comes from immunoSEQ multiplex PCR, and its TCRdb copy is limited to in-frame clones, with some not included. The V and J calls and clone size were taken over from that table, and D and trimming were inferred from the DNA. This sample has over a million clones, with around 95% found just once. This CDR3 has 16 residues. J gave up 0 bases and V 5 bases, and 9 bases lay outside the gene matches. Looked up from germline, CDR1 is SGHRS and CDR2 is YFSETQ. The sequence came from a man younger than 40 in good health. The sample comprised naive CD4+ T cells sorted from blood. The subset denotes: CD45RA+ positively selected. The chain joins TRBV5-1 to TRBJ2-3; 7 bases line up with TRBD2. This CDR3 reads CASRLSGTISTDTQYF. CDR3 coding DNA: TGCGCCAGCAGACTGAGCGGGACTATCAGCACAGATACGCAGTATTTT.